Sequencing of this TCR beta chain was carried out in a study of T-cell memory formation after mild COVID-19. This CDR3 has 13 residues. J was trimmed by 8 bases and V by 3 bases; bases with no gene match: 4. Germline CDR1 reads MNHEY; CDR2 reads SMNVEV (reference sequence). From the 5' RACE reads, TCRdb called clonotypes with MiXCR, one entry per CDR3 protein. Of 10,000 to 15,000 distinct CDR3 sequences in the sample, 15% to 20% were seen once. The V and J genes are TRBV27 and TRBJ2-1, with 7 nucleotides matching TRBD1. Sequenced material: PBMCs or a T cell subset sorted from them (not recorded which). The sequence derives from a man aged 18 to 29 who had mild COVID-19 (a few samples of this study predate the infection). Cell type and time point are not known. CDR3 in amino acids: CASSLRGRDEQFF. Here the CDR3 DNA reads TGTGCCAGCAGTTTGAGGGGGCGGGATGAGCAGTTCTTC.